The subject of this entry is one T cell receptor (beta chain). The J segment lost 4 bases and the V segment lost 9 bases, leaving 11 bases of the junction unmatched. Germline CDR1 reads MNHEY; CDR2 reads SMNVEV (reference sequence). The CDR3 extends over 15 amino acids. CD45RO-negative, CCR7-selected cells formed the naive CD8 fraction, which excluded terminally differentiated effector memory CD45RA+ cells. The data were taken from a study of shared clonotypes between healthy human individuals. Only in-frame clones appear in the TCRdb table, and some are missing; sequencing was by immunoSEQ multiplex PCR. The sample shows hundreds of thousands of clones, 95% of them seen only once.

Sequencing was performed on naive CD8+ T cells sorted from blood. The source is a woman aged 25 to 39 in good health. The chain carries TRBV27 and TRBJ1-5, with 8 bases aligning to TRBD1. The CDR3 DNA reads TGTGCCAGTAAACCAGGGGGCGGAGGAAATCAGCCCCAGCATTTT. Its translation is CASKPGGGGNQPQHF.